This T cell receptor (beta chain) derives from a study of tumor and adjacent non-tumor tissue in lung cancer. Study in general: Patients comprised eleven to twelve adenocarcinoma, a couple of squamous cell carcinoma and 1 small cell lung cancer.

No cell sorting was done before RNA was extracted from the tissue. Between August and November 2014, newly diagnosed, chemotherapy-naive lung cancer patients underwent thoracic surgery in China. Germline V gene lookup returns CDR1 MNHNS and CDR2 SASEGT. The CDR3 is made up of 15 amino acids. This clonotype was seen a handful of times. Its antigen remains unidentified. A much larger clone lies a single base off, so this may be a read error. Three rounds of nested PCR, following a modified ARM-PCR protocol, produced the TCRbeta library. TCRdb re-analysed the multiplex PCR reads in MiXCR, keeping a single row per CDR3 protein. Here the sample spans roughly 76,000 distinct CDR3 sequences, 55% to 70% being singletons. General study points: Top 100 clones took a larger repertoire share in normal lung. Compared with tumor, normal lung showed significantly lower TCR diversity.

The source material was lung tumor tissue. This clonotype was obtained from a woman between 65 and 79 years old with non-small cell lung cancer. The chain links TRBV6-1 to TRBJ2-1; 7 bases match TRBD1. The CDR3 bases are TGTGTCAGCAGTGAAGTCTGGGACAGCGCCCTTGAGCAGTTCTTC. Amino acids: CVSSEVWDSALEQFF.